Presented here are 27 T cell receptor beta chains from one specimen sequenced in a study of OX40 agonist ivuxolimab in advanced cancers. Clones were read by immunoSEQ multiplex PCR, and TCRdb kept only the in-frame ones, dropping some. The sample holds tens of thousands of clones, approximately 90% seen once. Specimen: CD4+ or CD8+ T cells sorted from blood, collected in a trial of the OX40 agonist ivuxolimab. These receptors were obtained from an adult with an advanced solid tumor such as melanoma, head and neck, liver or kidney cancer.

The J gene is TRBJ2-3, the V gene TRBV10-1, with D possibly TRBD1 on 6 matching bases. The V and J ends lost 2 bases and 6 bases respectively, with 18 bases between them. CDR1 WNHNN and CDR2 SYGVQD come from the germline V gene (reference sequence). This CDR3 is built from 16 residues. The CDR3 loop reads CASSEIGTTLSDTQYF. The CDR3 DNA is TGCGCCAGCAGTGAGATAGGGACAACCCTGTCGGATACGCAGTATTTT.

The chain uses TRBV2 and TRBJ2-1; D remains ambiguous. Germline V gives CDR1 SNHLY, CDR2 FYNNEI. This CDR3 comprises 15 residues. V lost 3 bases and J lost 3, with 12 bases in between. CDR3 residues: CASSDQLGNYNEQFF. CDR3 in DNA: TGTGCCAGCAGTGATCAGCTGGGAAACTACAATGAGCAGTTCTTC. Full variable domain (rest looked up from reference TRBV2 and TRBJ2-1): EPEVTQTPSHQVTQMGQEVILRCVPISNHLYFYWYRQILGQKVEFLVSFYNNEISEKSEIFDDQFSVERPDGSNFTLKIRSTKLEDSAMYFCASSDQLGNYNEQFFGPGTRLTVL.

CDR3 bases: TGTGCCAGCAGTTTCGTGGGGACCGAGCAGTACTTC. Protein sequence: CASSFVGTEQYF. The J gene is TRBJ2-7, the V gene TRBV27, with D perhaps given as TRBD1 or TRBD2 (5 bases each). From germline, CDR1 is MNHEY and CDR2 SMNVEV (reference sequence). This CDR3 has 12 amino acids. V lost 3 bases and J 6 bases, leaving 9 bases between the germline ends.

This rearrangement joins TRBV27 to TRBJ1-6; weak D call: TRBD1 (6 bases). The CDR3 length is 16 residues. V lost 5 bases and J 0 bases, leaving 11 bases between the germline ends. CDR1 and CDR2 from the germline V gene are MNHEY and SMNVEV (reference sequence). The DNA for the CDR3 is TGTGCCAGCAGTCGGACAGAGAGCTCCTATAATTCACCCCTCCACTTT. This sequence encodes CASSRTESSYNSPLHF.

The gene calls are TRBV13 and TRBJ2-1, with D hard to call. Trimming took 4 bases from V and 4 from J, leaving 5 bases between them. The CDR3 sequence is 12 residues long. In germline, CDR1 is PRHDT, CDR2 FYEKMQ (reference sequence). CDR3 residues: CASSSQYNEQFF. The CDR3 coding sequence is TGTGCCAGCAGCTCCCAGTACAATGAGCAGTTCTTC.

V usage is TRBV27 and J usage is TRBJ2-2; a weak D match, TRBD2 (5 bases). This CDR3 has 15 residues. Between the trimmed V and J ends, which lost 6 bases and 2 bases, there was a span of 13 bases. CDR1 is MNHEY, CDR2 SMNVEV, per germline (reference sequence). CDR3 nucleotide sequence: TGTGCCAGCAGCTATTTCGGACTTAACACCGGGGAGCTGTTTTTT. Encoded protein: CASSYFGLNTGELFF.

The V gene is TRBV7-9, the J gene TRBJ2-1, with TRBD2 matching 12 bases. The junction had 4 bases not matched to a gene; V was cut back by 5 bases and J by 5 bases. In germline, CDR1 is SEHNR, CDR2 FQNEAQ (reference sequence). The CDR3 spans 15 residues. The CDR3 here is CASSPLAGGDNEQFF. CDR3 nucleotides: TGTGCCAGCAGCCCCCTAGCGGGAGGGGACAATGAGCAGTTCTTC.

The V and J genes are TRBV5-5 and TRBJ2-7; 9 nucleotides align to TRBD2. With 0 bases clipped from V and 0 bases from J, the junction kept 1 base outside the gene matches. Germline CDR1 reads SGHKS; CDR2 reads YYEKEE (reference sequence). CDR3 size: 15 residues. The CDR3 bases are TGTGCCAGCAGCTTGGGACTAGCGGCCTCCTACGAGCAGTACTTC. It codes for CASSLGLAASYEQYF.

The chain employs TRBV5-4 and TRBJ2-2, with TRBD2 matching 9 bases. In germline, CDR1 is SGHNT, CDR2 YYREEE (reference sequence). V shed 2 bases and J 4 bases; nucleotides not matched to a gene: 3. This CDR3 spans 15 amino acids. The CDR3: CASSFGTSSTGELFF. As DNA, the CDR3 is TGTGCCAGCAGCTTCGGGACTAGCAGCACCGGGGAGCTGTTTTTT.

By share of the sample, this clone is medium-sized (0.01 to 0.1%). The chain employs TRBV6-4 and TRBJ2-1; D might be TRBD1 (7 bases). Germline assignment: CDR1 MRHNA and CDR2 SNTAGT. The V gene lost 5 bases and the J gene lost 2 bases, with 13 bases spanning the gap. This CDR3 has 15 amino acids. This chain's CDR3 is CASSPQGGTYNEQFF. CDR3 nucleotides: TGTGCCAGCAGTCCCCAGGGGGGTACCTACAATGAGCAGTTCTTC.

CDR3 amino acids: CASSQPGRTAWEQYF. The DNA of the CDR3 is TGTGCCAGCTCACAACCGGGACGAACGGCTTGGGAGCAGTACTTC. This chain joins TRBV18 and TRBJ2-7; tentatively, D is TRBD1 or TRBD2 (5 bases each). CDR3 size: 15 residues. Germline V gene sequence: CDR1 KGHSH, CDR2 LQKENI. The V gene lost 4 bases and the J gene lost 7 bases, with 20 bases spanning the gap.

The chain employs TRBV7-6 and TRBJ2-3; weak D call: TRBD1 (7 bases). The CDR3 is 17 amino acids. Trimming pared 5 bases from V and 4 bases from J, leaving 22 bases between. Germline V gene data show CDR1 as SGHVS and CDR2 as FNYEAQ. Written as DNA, the CDR3 is TGTGCCAGCAGCCCCGAGGGGGCAGGGGGGAGCGCAGATACGCAGTATTTT. Protein sequence: CASSPEGAGGSADTQYF.

V and J are TRBV9 and TRBJ2-1, with 9 bases lining up with TRBD2. The CDR3 consists of 15 residues. In germline, CDR1 is SGDLS, CDR2 YYNGEE. Unmatched junction bases numbered 9, after V lost 3 bases and J lost 8 bases. The CDR3 sequence is CASSEGGTSSDEQFF. The CDR3 region has the DNA TGTGCCAGCAGCGAGGGGGGGACTAGCTCCGATGAGCAGTTCTTC. The entire variable domain, with the rest obtained from reference TRBV9 and TRBJ2-1, is as follows: DSGVTQTPKHLITATGQRVTLRCSPRSGDLSVYWYQQSLDQGLQFLIQYYNGEERAKGNILERFSAQQFPDLHSELNLSSLELGDSALYFCASSEGGTSSDEQFFGPGTRLTVL.

Regarding this clone: Mismatch with germline at one junction end may stem from a read error. The rearrangement uses TRBV29-1 and TRBJ1-2; tentatively, D is TRBD1 (6 bases). The CDR3 consists of 13 residues. Germline V gene lookup returns CDR1 SQVTM and CDR2 ANQGSEA. The CDR3 nucleotides are TGCAGCATTGACGACAGGTCCGGCTATGGCTACACCTTC. It is translated as CSIDDRSGYGYTF. The entire variable domain, with the rest obtained from reference TRBV29-1 and TRBJ1-2, is as follows: SAVISQKPSRDICQRGTSLTIQCQVDSQVTMMFWYRQQPGQSLTLIATANQGSEATYESGFVIDKFPISRPNLTFSTLTVSNMSPEDSSIYLCSIDDRSGYGYTFGSGTRLTVV.

The gene calls are TRBV2 and TRBJ2-7, with 14 bases fitting TRBD2. V trimming: 7 bases; J trimming: 1 base; junction bases outside the gene matches: 3. Germline lookup yields CDR1 SNHLY and CDR2 FYNNEI. This CDR3 has 15 residues. CDR3 protein: CASTGLAGGSYEQYF. DNA for the CDR3: TGTGCCAGCACCGGACTAGCGGGGGGATCCTACGAGCAGTACTTC.

The CDR3 loop reads CASRVPWLGEQYF. The CDR3 nucleotides are TGTGCCAGCAGAGTCCCGTGGTTGGGGGAGCAGTACTTC. The chain combines TRBV21-1 with TRBJ2-7. TRBV21-1 is recorded as a pseudogene. The CDR3 loop spans 13 amino acids.

This chain joins TRBV7-8 and TRBJ2-3; 9 bases line up with TRBD1. The junction had 20 bases not matched to a gene; V was cut back by 2 bases and J by 2 bases. The CDR3 spans 21 residues. The germline V gene encodes CDR1 SGHVS and CDR2 FQNEAQ. The CDR3, as DNA: TGTGCCAGCAGCTTACCCGCGCGCCCCCCCCCGGGACAGGGTTTCACAGATACGCAGTATTTT. Residues: CASSLPARPPPGQGFTDTQYF.

V gene TRBV5-5 combines with J gene TRBJ2-7; the D gene could be TRBD1 or TRBD2 (5 bases each). Between the trimmed V and J ends, which lost 0 bases and 0 bases, there was a span of 10 bases. Germline-derived CDR1 and CDR2 are SGHKS and YYEKEE (reference sequence). CDR3 length: 15 amino acids. The CDR3 DNA reads as TGTGCCAGCAGCTTGGGGGACGTCCTCTCCTACGAGCAGTACTTC. Translating gives CASSLGDVLSYEQYF.

The gene calls are TRBV4-1 and TRBJ1-2; D is undetermined. The CDR3 runs 17 residues. With 0 bases removed from V and 8 bases from J, the gap between germline ends came to 22 bases. Germline CDR1 and CDR2: MGHRA and YSYEKL. The CDR3 sequence: CASSQEGSGTFGRGYTF. The CDR3 bases are TGCGCCAGCAGCCAAGAAGGTTCGGGAACATTTGGAAGGGGCTACACCTTC.

The gene calls are TRBV10-2 and TRBJ2-1, with TRBD1 matching 7 bases. CDR3 length: 15 residues. Germline CDR1 reads WSHSY; CDR2 reads SAAADI. V was clipped by 6 bases and J by 5 bases; unmatched bases: 10. The CDR3 nucleotides are TGCGCCAGCAGATTACCCGGACAGGCCAACAATGAGCAGTTCTTC. Translated: CASRLPGQANNEQFF.

This chain connects TRBV5-4 to TRBJ2-7, with D possibly matching TRBD1 (5 bases). Germline CDR1 is SGHNT and CDR2 is YYREEE (reference sequence). The CDR3 is 12 residues long. V was trimmed by 4 bases and J by 6 bases, leaving 11 bases between them. The DNA of the CDR3 is TGTGCCAGCAGCCACGGAAGGGGCGAGCAGTACTTC. This encodes CASSHGRGEQYF.

The rearrangement joins TRBV19 to TRBJ2-3; D is ambiguous. The CDR3 spans 13 residues. The V gene's germline CDR1 is LNHDA and CDR2 SQIVND (reference sequence). Trimming cost V 6 bases and J 0 bases, with 7 bases left between them. CDR3: CASRHPSTDTQYF. The DNA for the CDR3 is TGTGCCAGTAGGCACCCTAGCACAGATACGCAGTATTTT.

This rearrangement joins TRBV29-1 to TRBJ2-2, with 7 nucleotides matching TRBD1. The junction had 7 bases not matched to a gene; V was cut back by 5 bases and J by 4 bases. CDR1 and CDR2 (germline): SQVTM, ANQGSEA. The CDR3 runs 14 residues. DNA for the CDR3: TGCAGCGTTCGCCCGACAGGGATCACCGGGGAGCTGTTTTTT. Protein: CSVRPTGITGELFF.

V is TRBV5-1 and J is TRBJ2-7, with D hard to call. With 1 base removed from V and 0 bases from J, the gap between germline ends came to 17 bases. CDR1 is SGHRS and CDR2 is YFSETQ in the germline V gene. CDR3 length: 17 amino acids. This CDR3 reads CASSLTRPDPSSYEQYF. In DNA, the CDR3 is TGCGCCAGCAGCTTGACTCGGCCGGACCCCAGCTCCTACGAGCAGTACTTC.

The CDR3 reads CASSLTYEQYF. DNA for the CDR3: TGTGCCAGCAGCCTAACCTACGAGCAGTACTTC. The chain uses TRBV13 and TRBJ2-7; D uncertain. This CDR3 has 11 amino acids. V was cut by 5 bases and J by 2 bases, with 4 bases left in between. Germline V gives CDR1 PRHDT, CDR2 FYEKMQ (reference sequence).

V is TRBV19 and J is TRBJ2-7; perhaps TRBD2 as D (7 bases). The CDR3 length is 14 residues. Per germline, CDR1 LNHDA and CDR2 SQIVND (reference sequence). V was trimmed by 3 bases and J by 0 bases, leaving 9 bases between them. This CDR3 reads CASSMAGASYEQYF. The CDR3 DNA follows: TGTGCCAGTAGTATGGCGGGGGCCTCCTACGAGCAGTACTTC.

A remark on this clone: At one boundary the junction diverges from the germline segment, which might be a read error. The chain couples TRBV19 to TRBJ2-1; D possibly corresponds to TRBD2 (5 bases). From germline, CDR1 is LNHDA and CDR2 SQIVND (reference sequence). The CDR3 runs to 15 residues. This CDR3 reads CASSTLGNSYNEQFF. The DNA of the CDR3 is TGTGCCAGCAGTACTCTCGGGAATTCCTACAATGAGCAGTTCTTC.